This TCR beta chain appears in the sequencing data of a study of cytomegalovirus exposure and HLA in healthy donors. PCR primers comprised 60 Vbeta and 13 Jbeta primers. Libraries were prepared by immunoSEQ multiplex PCR; TCRdb keeps only in-frame clonotypes and omits some of them. The table lists roughly 120,000 clones, around 76% of them singletons. The sample taken for sequencing was PBMCs. This sequence was found in a man over 45 in good health and CMV-seropositive.

CDR3 nucleotide sequence: TGTGCCAGCAGTGAGTACAGGGGGCTTGGTGGCTACACCTTC. Translation gives CASSEYRGLGGYTF. V gene TRBV6-4 combines with J gene TRBJ1-2; TRBD1 matches at 9 bases. Germline V lookup: CDR1 MRHNA, CDR2 SNTAGT. Unmatched junction bases numbered 6, after V lost 3 bases and J lost 7 bases. The CDR3 covers 14 residues.